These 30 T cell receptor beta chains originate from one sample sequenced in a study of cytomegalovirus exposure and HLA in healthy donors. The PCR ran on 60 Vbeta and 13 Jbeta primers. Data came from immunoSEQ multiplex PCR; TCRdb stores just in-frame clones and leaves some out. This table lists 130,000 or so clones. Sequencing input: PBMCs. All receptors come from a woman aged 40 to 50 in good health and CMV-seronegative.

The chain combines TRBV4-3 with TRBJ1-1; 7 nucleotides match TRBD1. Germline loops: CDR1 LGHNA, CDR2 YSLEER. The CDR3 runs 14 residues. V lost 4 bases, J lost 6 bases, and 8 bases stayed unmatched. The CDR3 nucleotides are TGCGCCAGCAGCCCCCCAGGGGGGTTGGCTGAAGCTTTCTTT. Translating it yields CASSPPGGLAEAFF.

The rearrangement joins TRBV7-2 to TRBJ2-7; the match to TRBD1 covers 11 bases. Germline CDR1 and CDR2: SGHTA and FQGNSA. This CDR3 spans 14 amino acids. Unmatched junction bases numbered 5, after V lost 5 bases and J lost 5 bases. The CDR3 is CASSRGQGANEQYF. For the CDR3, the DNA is TGTGCCAGCAGCCGCGGACAGGGGGCCAACGAGCAGTACTTC. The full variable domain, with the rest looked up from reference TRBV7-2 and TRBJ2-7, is GAGVSQSPSNKVTEKGKDVELRCDPISGHTALYWYRQSLGQGLEFLIYFQGNSAPDKSGLPSDRFSAERTGGSVSTLTIQRTQQEDSAVYLCASSRGQGANEQYFGPGTRLTVT.

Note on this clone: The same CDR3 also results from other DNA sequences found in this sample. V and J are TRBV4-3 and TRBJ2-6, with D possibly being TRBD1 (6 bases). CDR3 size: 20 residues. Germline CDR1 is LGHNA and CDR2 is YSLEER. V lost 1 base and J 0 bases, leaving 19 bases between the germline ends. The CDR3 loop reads CASSQAAGRGTLSGANVLTF. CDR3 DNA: TGCGCCAGCAGCCAAGCTGCGGGCAGGGGAACCCTCTCTGGGGCCAACGTCCTGACTTTC.

The CDR3 loop is CASSSTSGGTSETQYF. CDR3 nucleotides: TGTGCCAGCTCATCGACTAGCGGGGGCACCTCGGAGACCCAGTACTTC. The chain is built from TRBV18 and TRBJ2-5, with 12 bases lining up with TRBD2. Germline lookup yields CDR1 KGHSH and CDR2 LQKENI. This CDR3 is built from 16 residues. J was trimmed by 5 bases and V by 5 bases; bases with no gene match: 9.

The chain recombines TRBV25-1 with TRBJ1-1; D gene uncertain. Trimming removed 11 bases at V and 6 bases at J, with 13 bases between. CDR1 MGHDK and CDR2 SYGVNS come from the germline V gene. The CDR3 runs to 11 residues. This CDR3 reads CAPVEEAEAFF. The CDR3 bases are TGTGCCCCTGTGGAGGAGGCTGAAGCTTTCTTT.

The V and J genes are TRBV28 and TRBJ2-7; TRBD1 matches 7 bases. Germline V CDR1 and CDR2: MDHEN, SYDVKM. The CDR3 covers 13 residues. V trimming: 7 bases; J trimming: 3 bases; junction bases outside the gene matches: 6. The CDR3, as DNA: TGTGCCAGCACGAGACAGGGACACTACGAGCAGTACTTC. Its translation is CASTRQGHYEQYF.

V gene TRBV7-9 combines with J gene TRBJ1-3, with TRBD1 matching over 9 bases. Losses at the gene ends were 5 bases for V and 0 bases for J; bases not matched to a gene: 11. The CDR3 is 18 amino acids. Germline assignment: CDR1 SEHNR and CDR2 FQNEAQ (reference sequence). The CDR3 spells CASSPGTGLTISGNTIYF. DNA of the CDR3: TGTGCCAGCAGCCCTGGGACAGGGCTAACGATCTCTGGAAACACCATATATTTT.

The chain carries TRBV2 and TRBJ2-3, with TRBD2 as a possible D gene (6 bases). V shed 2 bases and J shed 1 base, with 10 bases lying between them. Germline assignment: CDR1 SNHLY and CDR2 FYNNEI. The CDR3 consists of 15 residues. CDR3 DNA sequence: TGTGCCAGCAGTGAAAGGCGGGGAGGCACAGATACGCAGTATTTT. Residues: CASSERRGGTDTQYF.

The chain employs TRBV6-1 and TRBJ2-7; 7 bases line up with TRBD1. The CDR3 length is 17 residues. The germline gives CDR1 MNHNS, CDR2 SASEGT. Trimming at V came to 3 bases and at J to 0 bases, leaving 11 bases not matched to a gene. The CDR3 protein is CASSEVPSGTVSYEQYF. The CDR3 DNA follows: TGTGCCAGCAGTGAGGTTCCCTCCGGGACAGTCTCCTACGAGCAGTACTTC.

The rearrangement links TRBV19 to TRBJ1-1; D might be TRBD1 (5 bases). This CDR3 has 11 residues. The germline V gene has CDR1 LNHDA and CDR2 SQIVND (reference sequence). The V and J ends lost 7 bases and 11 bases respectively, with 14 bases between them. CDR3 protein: CASMEGWRAFF. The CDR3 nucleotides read TGTGCCAGTATGGAGGGGTGGAGGGCTTTCTTT. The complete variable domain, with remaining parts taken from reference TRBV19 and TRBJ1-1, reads DGGITQSPKYLFRKEGQNVTLSCEQNLNHDAMYWYRQDPGQGLRLIYYSQIVNDFQKGDIAEGYSVSREKKESFPLTVTSAQKNPTAFYLCASMEGWRAFFGQGTRLTVV.

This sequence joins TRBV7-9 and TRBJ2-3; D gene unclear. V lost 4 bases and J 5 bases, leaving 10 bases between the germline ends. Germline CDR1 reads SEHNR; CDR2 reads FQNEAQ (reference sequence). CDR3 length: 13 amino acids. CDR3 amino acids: CASSSNSGDTQYF. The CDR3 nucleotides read TGTGCCAGCAGCTCGAACTCGGGAGATACGCAGTATTTT.

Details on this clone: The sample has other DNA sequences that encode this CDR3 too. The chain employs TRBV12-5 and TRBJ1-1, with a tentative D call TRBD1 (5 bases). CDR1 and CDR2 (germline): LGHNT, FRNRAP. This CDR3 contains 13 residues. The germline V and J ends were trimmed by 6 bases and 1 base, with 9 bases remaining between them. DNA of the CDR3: TGTGCTAGTGGCCTGGGGGGGAACACTGAAGCTTTCTTT. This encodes CASGLGGNTEAFF. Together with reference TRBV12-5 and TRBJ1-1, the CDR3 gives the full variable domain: DARVTQTPRHKVTEMGQEVTMRCQPILGHNTVFWYRQTMMQGLELLAYFRNRAPLDDSGMPKDRFSAEMPDATLATLKIQPSEPRDSAVYFCASGLGGNTEAFFGQGTRLTVV.

The CDR3 coding sequence is TGTGCCAGCAGTTTATTCGCCGGGGGGCGGTCGGGTCAGCCCCAGCATTTT. Residues: CASSLFAGGRSGQPQHF. The gene calls are TRBV28 and TRBJ1-5, with D possibly matching TRBD1 (6 bases). The V gene lost 1 base and the J gene lost 6 bases, with 19 bases spanning the gap. The CDR3 extends over 17 amino acids. The germline gives CDR1 MDHEN, CDR2 SYDVKM.

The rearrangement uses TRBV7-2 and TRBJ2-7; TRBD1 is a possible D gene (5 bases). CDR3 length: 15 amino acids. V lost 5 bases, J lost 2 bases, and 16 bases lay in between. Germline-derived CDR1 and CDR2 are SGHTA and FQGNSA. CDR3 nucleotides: TGTGCCAGCAGCCCCCCGGCAGGGATTACCTACGAGCAGTACTTC. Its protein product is CASSPPAGITYEQYF. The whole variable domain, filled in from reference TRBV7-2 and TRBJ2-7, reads GAGVSQSPSNKVTEKGKDVELRCDPISGHTALYWYRQSLGQGLEFLIYFQGNSAPDKSGLPSDRFSAERTGGSVSTLTIQRTQQEDSAVYLCASSPPAGITYEQYFGPGTRLTVT.

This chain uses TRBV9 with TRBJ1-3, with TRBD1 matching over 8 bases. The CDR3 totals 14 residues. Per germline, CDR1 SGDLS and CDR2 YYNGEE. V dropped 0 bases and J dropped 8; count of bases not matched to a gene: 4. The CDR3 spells CASSVEQGGDTIYF. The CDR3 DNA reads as TGTGCCAGCAGCGTAGAACAGGGGGGTGACACCATATATTTT.

DNA for the CDR3: TGTGCCAGCAGCGTGGACGGGATTAAAGAGACCCAGTACTTC. This codes for CASSVDGIKETQYF. The V call is TRBV9, the J call TRBJ2-5; possible D gene TRBD2, 5 bases. Looked up from germline, CDR1 is SGDLS and CDR2 is YYNGEE. This CDR3 is built from 14 residues. Trimming left V 2 bases short and J 3 bases short, with 11 bases between.

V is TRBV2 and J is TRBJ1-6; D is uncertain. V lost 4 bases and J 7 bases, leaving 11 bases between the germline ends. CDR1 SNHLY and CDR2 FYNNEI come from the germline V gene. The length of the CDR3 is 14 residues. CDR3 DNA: TGTGCCAGCAGTGCCGACACTTACAATTCACCCCTCCACTTT. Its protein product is CASSADTYNSPLHF. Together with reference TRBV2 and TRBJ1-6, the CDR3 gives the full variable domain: EPEVTQTPSHQVTQMGQEVILRCVPISNHLYFYWYRQILGQKVEFLVSFYNNEISEKSEIFDDQFSVERPDGSNFTLKIRSTKLEDSAMYFCASSADTYNSPLHFGNGTRLTVT.

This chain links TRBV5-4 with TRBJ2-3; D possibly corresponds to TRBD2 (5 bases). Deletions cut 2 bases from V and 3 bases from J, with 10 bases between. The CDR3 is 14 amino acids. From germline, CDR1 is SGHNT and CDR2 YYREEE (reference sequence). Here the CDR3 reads CASSFTTGTDTQYF. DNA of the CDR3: TGTGCCAGCAGCTTCACCACGGGGACAGATACGCAGTATTTT.

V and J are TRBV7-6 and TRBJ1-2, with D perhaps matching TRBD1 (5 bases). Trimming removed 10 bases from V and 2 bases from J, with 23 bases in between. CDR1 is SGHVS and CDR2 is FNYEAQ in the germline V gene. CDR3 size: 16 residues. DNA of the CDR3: TGTGCCACCCATCACCAGGGCGAATCAGGGAACTATGGCTACACCTTC. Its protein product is CATHHQGESGNYGYTF.

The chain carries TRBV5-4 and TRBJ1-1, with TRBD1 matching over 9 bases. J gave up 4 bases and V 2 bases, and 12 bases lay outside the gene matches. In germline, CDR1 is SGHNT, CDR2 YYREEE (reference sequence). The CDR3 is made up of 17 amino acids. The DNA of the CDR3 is TGTGCCAGCAGCTTACTTCGTCCCGGGACAGGGATCACTGAAGCTTTCTTT. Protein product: CASSLLRPGTGITEAFF. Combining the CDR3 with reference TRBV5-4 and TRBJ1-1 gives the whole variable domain ETGVTQSPTHLIKTRGQQVTLRCSSQSGHNTVSWYQQALGQGPQFIFQYYREEENGRGNFPPRFSGLQFPNYSSELNVNALELDDSALYLCASSLLRPGTGITEAFFGQGTRLTVV.

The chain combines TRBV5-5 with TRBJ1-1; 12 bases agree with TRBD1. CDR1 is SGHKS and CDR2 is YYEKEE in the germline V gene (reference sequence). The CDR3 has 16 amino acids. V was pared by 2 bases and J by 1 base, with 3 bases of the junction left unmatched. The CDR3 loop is CASSFRDRGPNTEAFF. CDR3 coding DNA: TGTGCCAGCAGCTTCCGGGACAGGGGGCCGAACACTGAAGCTTTCTTT.

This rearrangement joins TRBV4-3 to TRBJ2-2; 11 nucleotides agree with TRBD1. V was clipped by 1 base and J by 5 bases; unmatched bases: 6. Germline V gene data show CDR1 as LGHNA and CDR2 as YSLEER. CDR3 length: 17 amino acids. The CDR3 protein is CASSQVLGQGETGELFF. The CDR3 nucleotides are TGCGCCAGCAGCCAAGTCTTGGGACAGGGGGAAACCGGGGAGCTGTTTTTT.

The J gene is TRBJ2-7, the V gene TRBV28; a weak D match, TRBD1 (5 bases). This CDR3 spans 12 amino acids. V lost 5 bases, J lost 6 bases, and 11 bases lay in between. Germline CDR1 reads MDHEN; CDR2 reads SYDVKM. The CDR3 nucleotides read TGTGCCAGCAGTGAGACAGCCCTCGAGCAGTACTTC. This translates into CASSETALEQYF.

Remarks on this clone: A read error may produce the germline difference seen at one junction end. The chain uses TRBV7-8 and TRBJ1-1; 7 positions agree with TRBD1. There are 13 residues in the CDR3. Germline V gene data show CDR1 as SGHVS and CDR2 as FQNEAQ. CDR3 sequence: CASSLVGTDNPSF. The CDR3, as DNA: TGTGCCAGCAGCTTAGTAGGGACAGACAACCCCTCCTTT.

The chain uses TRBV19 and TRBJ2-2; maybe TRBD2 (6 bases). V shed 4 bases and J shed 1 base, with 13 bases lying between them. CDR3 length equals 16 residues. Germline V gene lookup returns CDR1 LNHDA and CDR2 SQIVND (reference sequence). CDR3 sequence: CASSTPGTWNTGELFF. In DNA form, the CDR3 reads TGTGCCAGTAGTACCCCCGGGACTTGGAACACCGGGGAGCTGTTTTTT. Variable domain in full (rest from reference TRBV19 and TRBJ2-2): DGGITQSPKYLFRKEGQNVTLSCEQNLNHDAMYWYRQDPGQGLRLIYYSQIVNDFQKGDIAEGYSVSREKKESFPLTVTSAQKNPTAFYLCASSTPGTWNTGELFFGEGSRLTVL.

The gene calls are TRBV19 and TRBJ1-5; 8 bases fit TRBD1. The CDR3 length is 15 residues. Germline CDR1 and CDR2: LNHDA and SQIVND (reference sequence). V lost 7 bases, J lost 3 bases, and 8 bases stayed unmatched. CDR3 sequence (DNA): TGTGCCAGTACCGGACAGGGATGGGCCAATCAGCCCCAGCATTTT. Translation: CASTGQGWANQPQHF.

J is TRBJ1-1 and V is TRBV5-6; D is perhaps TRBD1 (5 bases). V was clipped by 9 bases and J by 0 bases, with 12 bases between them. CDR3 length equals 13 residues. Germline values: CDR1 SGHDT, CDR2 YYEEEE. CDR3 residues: CATLGHLNTEAFF. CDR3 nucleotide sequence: TGTGCCACCCTGGGGCACTTGAACACTGAAGCTTTCTTT. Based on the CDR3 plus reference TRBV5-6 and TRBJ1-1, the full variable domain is DAGVTQSPTHLIKTRGQQVTLRCSPKSGHDTVSWYQQALGQGPQFIFQYYEEEERQRGNFPDRFSGHQFPNYSSELNVNALLLGDSALYLCATLGHLNTEAFFGQGTRLTVV.

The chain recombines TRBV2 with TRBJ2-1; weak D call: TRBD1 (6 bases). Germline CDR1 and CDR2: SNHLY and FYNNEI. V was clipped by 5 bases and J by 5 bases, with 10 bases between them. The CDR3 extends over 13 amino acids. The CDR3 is CASSWDTDNEQFF. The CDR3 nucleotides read TGTGCCAGCAGTTGGGACACCGACAATGAGCAGTTCTTC.

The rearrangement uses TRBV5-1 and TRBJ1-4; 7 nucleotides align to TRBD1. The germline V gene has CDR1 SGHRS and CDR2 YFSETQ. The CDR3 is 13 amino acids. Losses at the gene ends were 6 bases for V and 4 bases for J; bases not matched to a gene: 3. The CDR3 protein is CASTQGDNEKLFF. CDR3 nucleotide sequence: TGCGCCAGCACTCAGGGGGATAATGAAAAACTGTTTTTT. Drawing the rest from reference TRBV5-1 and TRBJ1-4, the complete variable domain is KAGVTQTPRYLIKTRGQQVTLSCSPISGHRSVSWYQQTPGQGLQFLFEYFSETQRNKGNFPGRFSGRQFSNSRSEMNVSTLELGDSALYLCASTQGDNEKLFFGSGTQLSVL.

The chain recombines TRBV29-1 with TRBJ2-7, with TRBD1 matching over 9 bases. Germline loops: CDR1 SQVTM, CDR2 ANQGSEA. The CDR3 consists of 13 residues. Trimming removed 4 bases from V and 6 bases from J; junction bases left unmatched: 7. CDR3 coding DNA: TGCAGCGTTGGCCGGGACAGGGAATCCGAGCAGTACTTC. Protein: CSVGRDRESEQYF.